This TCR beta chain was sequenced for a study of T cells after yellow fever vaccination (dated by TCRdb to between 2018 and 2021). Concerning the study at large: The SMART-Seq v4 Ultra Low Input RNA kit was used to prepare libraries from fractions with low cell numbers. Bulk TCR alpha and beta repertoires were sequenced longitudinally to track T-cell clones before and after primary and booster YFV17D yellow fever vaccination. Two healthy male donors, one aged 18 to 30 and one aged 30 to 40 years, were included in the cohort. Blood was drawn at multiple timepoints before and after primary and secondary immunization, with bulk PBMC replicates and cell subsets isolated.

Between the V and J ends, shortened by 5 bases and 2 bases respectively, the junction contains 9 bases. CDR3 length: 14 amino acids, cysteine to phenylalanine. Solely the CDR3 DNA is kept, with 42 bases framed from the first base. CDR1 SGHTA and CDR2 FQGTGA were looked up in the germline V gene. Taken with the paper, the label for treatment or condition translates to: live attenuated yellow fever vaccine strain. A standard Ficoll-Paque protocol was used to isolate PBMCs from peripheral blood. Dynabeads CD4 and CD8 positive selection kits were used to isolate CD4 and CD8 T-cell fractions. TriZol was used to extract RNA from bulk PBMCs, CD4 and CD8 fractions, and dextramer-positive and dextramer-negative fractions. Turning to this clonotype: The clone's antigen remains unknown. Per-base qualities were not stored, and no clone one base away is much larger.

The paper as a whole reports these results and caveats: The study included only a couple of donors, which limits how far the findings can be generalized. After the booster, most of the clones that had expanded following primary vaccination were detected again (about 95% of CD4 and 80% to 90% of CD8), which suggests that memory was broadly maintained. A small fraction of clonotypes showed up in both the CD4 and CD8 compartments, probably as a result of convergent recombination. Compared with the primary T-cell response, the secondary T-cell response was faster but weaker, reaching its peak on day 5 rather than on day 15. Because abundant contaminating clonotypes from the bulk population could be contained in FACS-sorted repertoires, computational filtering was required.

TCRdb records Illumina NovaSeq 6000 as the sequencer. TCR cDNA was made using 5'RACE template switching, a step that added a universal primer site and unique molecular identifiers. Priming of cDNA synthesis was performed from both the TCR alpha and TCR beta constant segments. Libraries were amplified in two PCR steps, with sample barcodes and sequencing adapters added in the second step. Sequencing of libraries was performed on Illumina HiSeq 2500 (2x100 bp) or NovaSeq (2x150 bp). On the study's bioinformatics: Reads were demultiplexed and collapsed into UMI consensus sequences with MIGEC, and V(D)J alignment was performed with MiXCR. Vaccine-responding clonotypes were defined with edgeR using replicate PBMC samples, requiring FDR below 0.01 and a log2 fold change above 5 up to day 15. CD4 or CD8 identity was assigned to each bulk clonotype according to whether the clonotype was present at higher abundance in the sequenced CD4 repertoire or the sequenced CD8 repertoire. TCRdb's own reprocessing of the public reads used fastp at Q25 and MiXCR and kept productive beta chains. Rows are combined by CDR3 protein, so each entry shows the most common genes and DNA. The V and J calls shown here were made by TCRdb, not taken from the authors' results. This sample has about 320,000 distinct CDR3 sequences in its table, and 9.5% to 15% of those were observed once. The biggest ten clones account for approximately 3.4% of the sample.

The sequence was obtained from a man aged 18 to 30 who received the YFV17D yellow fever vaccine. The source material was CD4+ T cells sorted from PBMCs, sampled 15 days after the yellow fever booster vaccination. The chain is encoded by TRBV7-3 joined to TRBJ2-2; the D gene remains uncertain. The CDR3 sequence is CASSVNYNTGELFF. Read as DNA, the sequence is TGTGCCAGCAGCGTAAACTACAACACCGGGGAGCTGTTTTTT.